What follows describes a single T cell receptor beta chain. This sample was taken from a study of blood T cell repertoires in COVID-19. Trimming cost V 7 bases and J 4 bases, with 8 bases left between them. The CDR3 is 12 amino acids. CDR1 is LNHDA, CDR2 SQIVND, per germline (reference sequence). TCRdb's table, derived via immunoSEQ multiplex PCR, lists solely in-frame clones and lacks some. The data contain roughly 280,000 clones, 88% of them singletons. This sequence was found in a woman in her forties or fifties who had recovered from COVID-19. Source material: PBMCs or T cells enriched from blood (not recorded which). V is TRBV19 and J is TRBJ1-5; D not certain. DNA of the CDR3: TGTGCCAGTAAACGAACTAATCAGCCCCAGCATTTT. It translates to CASKRTNQPQHF.